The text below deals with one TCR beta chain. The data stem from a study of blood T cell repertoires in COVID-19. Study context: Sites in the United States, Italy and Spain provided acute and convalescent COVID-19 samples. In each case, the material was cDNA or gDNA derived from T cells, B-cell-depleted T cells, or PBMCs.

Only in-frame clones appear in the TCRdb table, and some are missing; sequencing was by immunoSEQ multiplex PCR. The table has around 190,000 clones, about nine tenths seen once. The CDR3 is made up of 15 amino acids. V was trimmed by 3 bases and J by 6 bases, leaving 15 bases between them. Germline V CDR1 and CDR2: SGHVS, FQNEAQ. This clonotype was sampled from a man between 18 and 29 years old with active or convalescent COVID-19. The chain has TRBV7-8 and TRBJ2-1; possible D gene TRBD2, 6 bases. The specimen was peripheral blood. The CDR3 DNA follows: TGTGCCAGCAGCTTTACGGAGGGCTGGGGCAATGAGCAGTTCTTC. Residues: CASSFTEGWGNEQFF.